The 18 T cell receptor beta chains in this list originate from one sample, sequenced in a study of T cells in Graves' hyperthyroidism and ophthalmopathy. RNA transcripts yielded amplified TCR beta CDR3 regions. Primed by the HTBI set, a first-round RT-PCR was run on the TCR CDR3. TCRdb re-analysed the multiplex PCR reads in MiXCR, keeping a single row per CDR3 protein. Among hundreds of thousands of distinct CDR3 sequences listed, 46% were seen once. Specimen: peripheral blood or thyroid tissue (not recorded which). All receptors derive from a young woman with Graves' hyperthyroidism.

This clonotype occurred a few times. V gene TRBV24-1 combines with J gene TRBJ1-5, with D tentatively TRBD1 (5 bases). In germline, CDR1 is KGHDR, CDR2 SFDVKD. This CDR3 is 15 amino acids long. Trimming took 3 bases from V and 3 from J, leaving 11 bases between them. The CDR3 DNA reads TGTGCCACCAGTGATGCCGGGACGGTCAATCAGCCCCAGCATTTT. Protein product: CATSDAGTVNQPQHF.

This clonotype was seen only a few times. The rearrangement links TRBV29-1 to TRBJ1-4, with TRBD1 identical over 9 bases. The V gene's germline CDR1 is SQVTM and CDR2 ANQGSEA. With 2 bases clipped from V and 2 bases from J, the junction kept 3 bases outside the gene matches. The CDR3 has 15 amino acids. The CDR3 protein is CSVETGGPTNEKLFF. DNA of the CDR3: TGCAGCGTTGAAACAGGGGGCCCGACTAATGAAAAACTGTTTTTT.

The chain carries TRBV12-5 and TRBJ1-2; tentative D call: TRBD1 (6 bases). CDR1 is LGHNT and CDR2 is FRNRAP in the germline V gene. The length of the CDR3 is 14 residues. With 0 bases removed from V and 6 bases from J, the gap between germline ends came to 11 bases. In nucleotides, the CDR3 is TGTGCTAGTGGTTTGGTAGCAGGGGAGGATGGCTACACCTTC. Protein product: CASGLVAGEDGYTF. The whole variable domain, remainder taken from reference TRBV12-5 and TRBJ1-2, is DARVTQTPRHKVTEMGQEVTMRCQPILGHNTVFWYRQTMMQGLELLAYFRNRAPLDDSGMPKDRFSAEMPDATLATLKIQPSEPRDSAVYFCASGLVAGEDGYTFGSGTRLTVV.

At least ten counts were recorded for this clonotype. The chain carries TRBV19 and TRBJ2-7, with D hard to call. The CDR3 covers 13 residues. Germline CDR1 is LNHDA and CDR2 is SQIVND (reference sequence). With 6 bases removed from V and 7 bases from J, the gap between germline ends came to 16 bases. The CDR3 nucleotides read TGTGCCAGTAGACCTGAACCCCGAGGTGAGCAGTACTTC. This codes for CASRPEPRGEQYF.

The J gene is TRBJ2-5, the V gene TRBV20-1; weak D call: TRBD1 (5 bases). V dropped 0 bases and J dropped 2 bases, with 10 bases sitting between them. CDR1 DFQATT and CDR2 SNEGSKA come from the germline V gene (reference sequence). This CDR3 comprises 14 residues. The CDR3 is CSARDLTAQETQYF. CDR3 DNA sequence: TGCAGTGCTAGAGATCTGACAGCTCAAGAGACCCAGTACTTC.

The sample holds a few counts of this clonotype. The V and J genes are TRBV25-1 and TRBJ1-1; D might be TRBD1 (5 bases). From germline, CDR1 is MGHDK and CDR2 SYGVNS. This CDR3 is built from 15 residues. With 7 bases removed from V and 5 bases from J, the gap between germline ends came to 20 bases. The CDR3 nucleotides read TGTGCCAGCACCCACGGAGTAAGGAGACAGACTGAAGCTTTCTTT. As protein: CASTHGVRRQTEAFF.

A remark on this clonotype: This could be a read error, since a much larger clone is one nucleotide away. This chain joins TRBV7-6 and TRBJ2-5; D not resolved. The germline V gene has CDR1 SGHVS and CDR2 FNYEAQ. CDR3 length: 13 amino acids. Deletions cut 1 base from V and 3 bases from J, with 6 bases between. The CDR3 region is CASSLVPEETQYF. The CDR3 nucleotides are TGTGCCAGCAGCTTAGTCCCCGAAGAGACCCAGTACTTC. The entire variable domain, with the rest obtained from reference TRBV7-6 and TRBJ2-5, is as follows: GAGVSQSPRYKVTKRGQDVALRCDPISGHVSLYWYRQALGQGPEFLTYFNYEAQQDKSGLPNDRFSAERPEGSISTLTIQRTEQRDSAMYRCASSLVPEETQYFGPGTRLLVL.

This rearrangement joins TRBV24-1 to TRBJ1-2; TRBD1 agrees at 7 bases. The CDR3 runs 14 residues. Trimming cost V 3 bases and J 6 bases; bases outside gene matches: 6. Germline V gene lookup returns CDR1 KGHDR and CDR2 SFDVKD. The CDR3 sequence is CATSDHDRADGYTF. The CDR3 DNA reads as TGTGCCACCAGTGATCATGACAGGGCGGATGGCTACACCTTC.

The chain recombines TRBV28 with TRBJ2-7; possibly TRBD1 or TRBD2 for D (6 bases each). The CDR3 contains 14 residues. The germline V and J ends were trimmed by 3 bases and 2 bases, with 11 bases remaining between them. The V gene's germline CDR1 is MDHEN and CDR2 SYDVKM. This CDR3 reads CASSFLEGAYEQYF. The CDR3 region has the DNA TGTGCCAGCAGTTTTCTGGAGGGGGCCTACGAGCAGTACTTC.

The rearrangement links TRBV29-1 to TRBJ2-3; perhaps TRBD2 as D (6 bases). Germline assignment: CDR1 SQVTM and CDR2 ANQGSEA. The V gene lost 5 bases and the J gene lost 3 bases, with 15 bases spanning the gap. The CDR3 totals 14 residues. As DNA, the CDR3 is TGCAGCGTTCGGGACCTCGGGGGAACAGATACGCAGTATTTT. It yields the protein CSVRDLGGTDTQYF.

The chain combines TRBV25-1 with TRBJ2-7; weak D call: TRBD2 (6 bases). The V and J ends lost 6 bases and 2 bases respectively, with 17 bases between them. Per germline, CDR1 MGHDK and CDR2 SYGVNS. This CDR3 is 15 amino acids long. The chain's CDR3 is CASSQDPGLTYEQYF. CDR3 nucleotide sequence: TGTGCCAGCAGCCAAGATCCGGGACTGACCTACGAGCAGTACTTC.

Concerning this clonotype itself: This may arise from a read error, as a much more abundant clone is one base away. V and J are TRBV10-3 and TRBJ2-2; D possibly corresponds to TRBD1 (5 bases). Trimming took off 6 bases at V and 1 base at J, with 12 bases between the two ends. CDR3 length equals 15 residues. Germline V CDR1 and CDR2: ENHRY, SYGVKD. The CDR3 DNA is TGTGCCATCAGCCAGGACAAGGAGAACACCGGGGAGCTGTTTTTT. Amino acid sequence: CAISQDKENTGELFF.

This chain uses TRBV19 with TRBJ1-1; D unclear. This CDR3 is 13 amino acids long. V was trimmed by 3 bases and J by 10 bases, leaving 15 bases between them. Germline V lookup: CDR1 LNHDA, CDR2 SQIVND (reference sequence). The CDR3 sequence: CASSIQRGAGAFF. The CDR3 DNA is TGTGCCAGTAGTATCCAGCGAGGCGCTGGAGCTTTCTTT.

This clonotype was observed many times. DNA of the CDR3: TGTGCCAGCAGTGAAGCTTGGGGTTATGGCTACACCTTC. Translating it yields CASSEAWGYGYTF. The chain couples TRBV2 to TRBJ1-2, with D hard to call. Germline CDR1 and CDR2: SNHLY and FYNNEI. The CDR3 sequence is 13 residues long. The germline V and J ends were trimmed by 0 bases and 5 bases, with 7 bases remaining between them.

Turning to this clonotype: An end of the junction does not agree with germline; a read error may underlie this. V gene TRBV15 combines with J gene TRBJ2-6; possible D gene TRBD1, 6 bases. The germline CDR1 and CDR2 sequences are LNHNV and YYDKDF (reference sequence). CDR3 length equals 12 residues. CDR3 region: CATTGASNTEAF. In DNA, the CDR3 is TGTGCCACCACAGGGGCGTCGAACACTGAAGCTTTC. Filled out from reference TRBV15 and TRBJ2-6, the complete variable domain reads DAMVIQNPRYQVTQFGKPVTLSCSQTLNHNVMYWYQQKSSQAPKLLFHYYDKDFNNEADTPDNFQSRRPNTSFCFLDIRSPGLGDTAMYLCATTGASNTEAFGAGSRLTVL.

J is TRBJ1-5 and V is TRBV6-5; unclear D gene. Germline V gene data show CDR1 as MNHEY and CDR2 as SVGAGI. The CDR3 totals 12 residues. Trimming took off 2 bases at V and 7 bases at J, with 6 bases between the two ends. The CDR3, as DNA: TGTGCCAGCAGTTACAGAAAACAGCCCCAGCATTTT. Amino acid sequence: CASSYRKQPQHF.

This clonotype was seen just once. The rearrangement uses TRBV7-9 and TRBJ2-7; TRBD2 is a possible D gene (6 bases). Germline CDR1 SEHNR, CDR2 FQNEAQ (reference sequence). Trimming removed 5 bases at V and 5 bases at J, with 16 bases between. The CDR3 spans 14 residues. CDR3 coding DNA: TGTGCCAGCAGCCAGGCGCGGGATGGAGACGAGCAGTACTTC. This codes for CASSQARDGDEQYF.

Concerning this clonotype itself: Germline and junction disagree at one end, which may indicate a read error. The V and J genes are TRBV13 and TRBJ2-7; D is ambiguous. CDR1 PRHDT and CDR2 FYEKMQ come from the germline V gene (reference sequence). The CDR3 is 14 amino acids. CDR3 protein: CASSPSIKTREQYF. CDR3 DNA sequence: TGCGCCAGCAGCCCCTCCATTAAAACTCGCGAGCAGTACTTC.